This entry lists 10 T cell receptor beta chains sequenced from one sample in a study of response to subunit inactivated influenza vaccine. One entry per CDR3 protein results from TCRdb running MiXCR on the RT-PCR reads. The table lists around 570,000 distinct CDR3 sequences, approximately 10% of them singletons. A further study also used this sample, focusing on T cells expressing NK-cell markers. That paper adds: The TCR beta cDNA came from 5'RACE template switching with UMIs.

The starting material was PBMCs from blood, obtained on the day of vaccination. The receptor source for this set is a man aged 45-60 years who received an inactivated influenza vaccine.

This clonotype was seen a handful of times. The chain has TRBV4-2 and TRBJ2-1; a possible D gene is TRBD1 (6 bases). The ends were cut back, 1 base at V and 6 bases at J, with 7 bases in the middle. Germline CDR1 LGHNA, CDR2 YNFKEQ. The CDR3 sequence is 13 residues long. The CDR3 DNA reads TGTGCCAGCAGCCAAGGACAGGTCAATGAGCAGTTCTTC. It is translated as CASSQGQVNEQFF.

This clonotype turned up a few times. This chain uses TRBV12-3 or TRBV12-4 with TRBJ2-1, with D maybe TRBD2 (5 bases). The CDR3 contains 13 residues. V gave up 1 base and J gave up 8 bases, with 9 bases separating them. The CDR3 is CASSLGESHEQFF. Written as DNA, the CDR3 is TGTGCCAGCAGTTTAGGGGAGAGCCATGAGCAGTTCTTC.

The chain couples TRBV28 to TRBJ1-2, with D possibly matching TRBD1 (5 bases). Germline assignment: CDR1 MDHEN and CDR2 SYDVKM. V lost 6 bases and J 0 bases, leaving 11 bases between the germline ends. The CDR3 totals 14 residues. The CDR3 is CASRGTAPNYGYTF. CDR3 DNA sequence: TGTGCCAGCAGAGGGACGGCCCCTAACTATGGCTACACCTTC.

This clonotype was observed a handful of times. The CDR3 bases are TGTGCCAGCAAACTGTTGGGCGGTAATGGCTACACCTTC. Translated: CASKLLGGNGYTF. This chain joins TRBV6-1 and TRBJ1-2; no reliable D call. This CDR3 is built from 13 residues. Germline CDR1 reads MNHNS; CDR2 reads SASEGT. V was cut by 7 bases and J by 6 bases, with 15 bases left in between.

Only a few counts were recorded for this clonotype. V gene TRBV20-1 combines with J gene TRBJ2-7, with a tentative D call TRBD2 (6 bases). This CDR3 is 13 amino acids long. V gave up 1 base and J gave up 3 bases, with 10 bases separating them. CDR1 and CDR2 from the germline V gene are DFQATT and SNEGSKA (reference sequence). The CDR3 sequence: CSARGGAHYEQYF. The CDR3 DNA sequence: TGCAGTGCTAGAGGCGGGGCCCACTACGAGCAGTACTTC.

This sequence joins TRBV30 and TRBJ2-2; D is uncertain. The V and J ends lost 0 bases and 7 bases respectively, with 3 bases between them. Looked up from germline, CDR1 is GTSNPN and CDR2 is SVGIG (reference sequence). The CDR3 has 11 amino acids. The DNA for the CDR3 is TGTGCCTGGAGTGTTATCGGGGAGCTGTTTTTT. This gives the protein CAWSVIGELFF. The whole variable domain, filled in from reference TRBV30 and TRBJ2-2, reads SQTIHQWPATLVQPVGSPLSLECTVEGTSNPNLYWYRQAAGRGLQLLFYSVGIGQISSEVPQNLSASRPQDRQFILSSKKLLLSDSGFYLCAWSVIGELFFGEGSRLTVL.

This chain links TRBV20-1 with TRBJ1-5, with 7 bases matching TRBD1. Germline V gives CDR1 DFQATT, CDR2 SNEGSKA (reference sequence). The CDR3 extends over 15 amino acids. Trimming at V came to 0 bases and at J to 8 bases, leaving 10 bases not matched to a gene. DNA for the CDR3: TGCAGTGCTAGAGAAGGGGGCTCCGGGGGGAAGCCCCAGCATTTT. Its translation: CSAREGGSGGKPQHF.

This clonotype has just a few counts. The V call is TRBV11-3, the J call TRBJ2-1; TRBD1 is a possible D gene (6 bases). Trimming removed 2 bases at V and 2 bases at J, with 16 bases between. Per germline, CDR1 SGHNT and CDR2 YENEEA. The CDR3 is 17 amino acids. CDR3 protein: CASSLSSGRGTYNEQFF. The CDR3, as DNA: TGTGCCAGCAGCTTATCCTCTGGCAGGGGAACCTACAATGAGCAGTTCTTC.

This clonotype has just a few counts. The chain uses TRBV7-8 and TRBJ1-1; the D gene is possibly TRBD1 (5 bases). Per the germline V gene, CDR1 is SGHVS and CDR2 is FQNEAQ. V was cut by 4 bases and J by 1 base, with 16 bases left in between. This CDR3 spans 16 amino acids. The CDR3 protein is CASSWPRAGSNTEAFF. The CDR3 DNA reads TGTGCCAGCAGCTGGCCCAGGGCCGGGTCGAACACTGAAGCTTTCTTT.

In this sample, this clonotype turned up a few times. This chain connects TRBV10-3 to TRBJ2-5; D might be TRBD1 or TRBD2, each matching 6 bases. V was shortened by 0 bases and J by 1 base, with 15 bases between the two germline ends. There are 17 residues in the CDR3. CDR1 ENHRY and CDR2 SYGVKD come from the germline V gene. The chain's CDR3 is CAISESMGGHAQETQYF. The CDR3 DNA reads TGTGCCATCAGTGAGTCGATGGGGGGCCATGCCCAAGAGACCCAGTACTTC.